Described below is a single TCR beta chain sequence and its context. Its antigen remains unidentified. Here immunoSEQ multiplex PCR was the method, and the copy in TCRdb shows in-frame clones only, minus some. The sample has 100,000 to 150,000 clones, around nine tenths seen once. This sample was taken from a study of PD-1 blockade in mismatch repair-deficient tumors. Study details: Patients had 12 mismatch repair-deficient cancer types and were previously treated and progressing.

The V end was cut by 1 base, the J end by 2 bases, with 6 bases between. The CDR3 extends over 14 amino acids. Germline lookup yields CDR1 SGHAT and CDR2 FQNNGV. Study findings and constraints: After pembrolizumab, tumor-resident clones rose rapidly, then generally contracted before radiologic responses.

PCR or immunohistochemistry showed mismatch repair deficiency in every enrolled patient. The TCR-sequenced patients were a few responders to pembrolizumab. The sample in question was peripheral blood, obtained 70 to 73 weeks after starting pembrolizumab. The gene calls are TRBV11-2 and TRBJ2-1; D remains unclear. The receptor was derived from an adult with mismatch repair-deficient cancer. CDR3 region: CASSLGGPYNEQFF. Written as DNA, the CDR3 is TGTGCCAGCAGCTTAGGTGGGCCCTACAATGAGCAGTTCTTC.